The rows below give T cell receptor beta chains drawn from one sample of a study of cytomegalovirus exposure and HLA in healthy donors. Clones were sequenced by immunoSEQ multiplex PCR, and TCRdb holds only the in-frame ones, with some missing. The data contain 150,000 to 250,000 clones, more than 65% of them singletons. Sequencing was carried out using PBMCs. These TCRs come from a woman in her twenties or thirties in good health and CMV-seropositive. CDR3s leave out the opening cysteine and the closing phenylalanine or tryptophan. The D gene is left open where the match is weak.

d_call v_call cdr3_aa
NA TRBV28 ASRREFSMNTEAF
TRBD1 TRBV28 ASTTPGTAFYEQY
TRBD1 TRBV30 AWDPGQGNTIY
NA TRBV5-1 ASGTQETQY
TRBD2 TRBV11-2 ASSLEGLAGDNEQF
NA TRBV6-1 ASSTLGAGQPQH
NA TRBV5-1 ASSFQGRDTEAF
NA TRBV2 ASSVGQGKQY
NA TRBV19 ASSMGADRNDEQF
NA TRBV29-1 SVEWARYNEQF
NA TRBV5-1 ASSLDTNTGELF
TRBD2 TRBV27 ASSPGTSGYNEQF
NA TRBV10-2 ASRAGTNQPQH
NA TRBV2 ASSEFGTTAVGDTEAF
NA TRBV5-6 ASSPIRGGGNTIY
NA TRBV4-2 ASSQPAMGLSYNEQF
NA TRBV11-3 ASSFGPDSMDEQF
NA TRBV6-1 ASSAGGNQPQH